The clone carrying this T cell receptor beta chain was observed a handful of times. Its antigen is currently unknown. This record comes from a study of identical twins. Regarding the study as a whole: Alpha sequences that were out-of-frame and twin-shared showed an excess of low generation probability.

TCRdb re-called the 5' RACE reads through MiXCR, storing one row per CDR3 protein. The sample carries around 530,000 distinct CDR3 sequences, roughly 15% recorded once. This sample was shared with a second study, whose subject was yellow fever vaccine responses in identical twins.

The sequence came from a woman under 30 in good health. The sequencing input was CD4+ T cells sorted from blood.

CDR3 in DNA: TGTGCCAGCAGCCCGGGGACAGGGGATGGCTACACCTTC. This sequence encodes CASSPGTGDGYTF. The chain combines TRBV11-2 with TRBJ1-2; 10 positions match TRBD1. CDR3 size: 13 residues. CDR1 is SGHAT and CDR2 is FQNNGV in the germline V gene. V dropped 5 bases and J dropped 6; count of bases not matched to a gene: 3.